A single sample gave rise to the 13 T cell receptor beta chains below, sequenced in a study of blood T cell repertoires in COVID-19. Profiling relied on immunoSEQ multiplex PCR, and the TCRdb table lists in-frame clones only, not all of them. In the table there are about 130,000 clones, about 80% of which are singletons. Material: PBMCs or T cells enriched from blood (not recorded which). These receptors were collected from a man aged 45 to 65 who had recovered from COVID-19.

This rearrangement joins TRBV5-1 to TRBJ2-5; 12 bases map to TRBD2. This CDR3 spans 15 amino acids. CDR1 and CDR2 from the germline V gene are SGHRS and YFSETQ. V shed 1 base and J 9 bases; nucleotides not matched to a gene: 7. This CDR3 is CASSLRLAGALPQYF. For the CDR3, the DNA is TGCGCCAGCAGCTTGAGACTAGCGGGGGCCTTGCCCCAGTACTTC.

For the CDR3, the DNA is TGTGCCAGCAGCCGCACATCAGCGGGGGGCCACAATGAGCAGTTCTTC. It specifies CASSRTSAGGHNEQFF. The V gene is TRBV11-2, the J gene TRBJ2-1, with 9 bases fitting TRBD2. Germline V gives CDR1 SGHAT, CDR2 FQNNGV. This CDR3 has 16 amino acids. Unmatched junction bases numbered 10, after V lost 5 bases and J lost 5 bases.

The chain employs TRBV6-5 and TRBJ2-2; TRBD2 matches at 8 bases. The CDR3 runs 15 residues. J was trimmed by 5 bases and V by 2 bases; bases with no gene match: 4. CDR1 is MNHEY and CDR2 is SVGAGI in the germline V gene. Here the CDR3 reads CASSYAGGPTGELFF. The DNA of the CDR3 is TGTGCCAGCAGTTACGCGGGGGGCCCAACCGGGGAGCTGTTTTTT.

The chain uses TRBV3-1 (or the pseudogene TRBV3-2) and TRBJ1-2; D is ambiguous. The CDR3 is 13 residues long. The germline V gene has CDR1 LGHDT and CDR2 YNNKEL (reference sequence). Trimming took 2 bases from V and 4 from J, leaving 8 bases between them. CDR3 nucleotide sequence: TGTGCCAGCAGCCAACCAGGAATCTATGGCTACACCTTC. As protein: CASSQPGIYGYTF.

The chain carries TRBV30 and TRBJ1-6; D is undetermined. In germline, CDR1 is GTSNPN, CDR2 SVGIG (reference sequence). Trimming stripped 3 bases from V and 1 base from J, with 7 bases between. CDR3 length equals 14 residues. The DNA for the CDR3 is TGTGCCTGGAGCTCGGGGTCCTATAATTCACCCCTCCACTTT. It is translated as CAWSSGSYNSPLHF.

This clone was seen a few times. This sequence joins TRBV5-6 and TRBJ2-3, with 15 bases aligning to TRBD2. CDR1 is SGHDT, CDR2 YYEEEE, per germline. The trim removed 4 bases at V and 4 bases at J, leaving 10 bases unmatched. This CDR3 has 18 residues. The CDR3 nucleotides read TGTGCCAGCAGCCGTGGACTAGCGGGGGGGCCCTTAGCAGATACGCAGTATTTT. Translation gives CASSRGLAGGPLADTQYF.

This chain joins TRBV5-8 and TRBJ1-2; 11 bases map to TRBD1. The trim removed 4 bases at V and 4 bases at J, leaving 3 bases unmatched. CDR1 SGHTS and CDR2 YDEGEE come from the germline V gene. The CDR3 runs to 14 residues. CDR3 nucleotides: TGTGCCAGCAGCACCGGGACAGGGGGCTATGGCTACACCTTC. This codes for CASSTGTGGYGYTF. The entire variable domain, with the rest obtained from reference TRBV5-8 and TRBJ1-2, is as follows: EAGVTQSPTHLIKTRGQQATLRCSPISGHTSVYWYQQALGLGLQFLLWYDEGEERNRGNFPPRFSGRQFPNYSSELNVNALELEDSALYLCASSTGTGGYGYTFGSGTRLTVV.

This chain links TRBV7-2 with TRBJ1-1, with D possibly matching TRBD1 (5 bases). The CDR3 has 15 amino acids. Trimming took 4 bases from V and 0 from J, leaving 12 bases between them. Germline V CDR1 and CDR2: SGHTA, FQGNSA. Written as DNA, the CDR3 is TGTGCCAGCAGCTCCCTCGGGGGGATGAACACTGAAGCTTTCTTT. Translated, it gives CASSSLGGMNTEAFF.

The rearrangement joins TRBV10-3 to TRBJ2-2; 8 positions match TRBD1. This CDR3 contains 13 residues. Looked up from germline, CDR1 is ENHRY and CDR2 is SYGVKD. With V trimmed by 11 bases and J by 0 bases, 2 bases remained unmatched. CDR3 bases: TGTGCCGGGGGACAGGCGAACACCGGGGAGCTGTTTTTT. Its translation is CAGGQANTGELFF.

The chain links TRBV20-1 to TRBJ1-1; no reliable D call. This CDR3 is 11 amino acids long. CDR1 and CDR2 from the germline V gene are DFQATT and SNEGSKA (reference sequence). The V end lost 6 bases, the J end lost 4 bases, and 9 bases lay between the germline ends. The CDR3, as DNA: TGCAGTGCCGACATTTTCACTGAAGCTTTCTTT. This encodes CSADIFTEAFF.

This clone was recorded once. This rearrangement joins TRBV4-2 to TRBJ2-7; 11 bases align to TRBD1. The CDR3 is made up of 15 amino acids. J gave up 7 bases and V 3 bases, and 8 bases lay outside the gene matches. Germline CDR1 is LGHNA and CDR2 is YNFKEQ. CDR3 loop: CASSQRTGGLGEQYF. CDR3 coding DNA: TGTGCCAGCAGCCAGAGGACAGGGGGCCTGGGGGAGCAGTACTTC.

This clone was found once. The chain couples TRBV29-1 to TRBJ1-1, with 9 bases that match TRBD1. The V segment lost 1 base and the J segment 11 bases; nucleotides outside the gene matches: 8. In germline, CDR1 is SQVTM, CDR2 ANQGSEA. This CDR3 region has 13 residues. The CDR3 protein is CSVEVTGGGAAFF. Here the CDR3 DNA reads TGCAGCGTTGAAGTAACAGGGGGCGGTGCGGCTTTCTTT.

The J gene is TRBJ2-4, the V gene TRBV4-3, with 9 bases that match TRBD2. CDR3 length: 20 residues. Germline lookup yields CDR1 LGHNA and CDR2 YSLEER. J lost 0 bases, V lost 3 bases, and 15 bases had no gene match. The CDR3 bases are TGCGCCAGCAGCCAGGGCACGGTAGCGGGGGTTTCACTAGCCAAAAACATTCAGTACTTC. Its translation: CASSQGTVAGVSLAKNIQYF.